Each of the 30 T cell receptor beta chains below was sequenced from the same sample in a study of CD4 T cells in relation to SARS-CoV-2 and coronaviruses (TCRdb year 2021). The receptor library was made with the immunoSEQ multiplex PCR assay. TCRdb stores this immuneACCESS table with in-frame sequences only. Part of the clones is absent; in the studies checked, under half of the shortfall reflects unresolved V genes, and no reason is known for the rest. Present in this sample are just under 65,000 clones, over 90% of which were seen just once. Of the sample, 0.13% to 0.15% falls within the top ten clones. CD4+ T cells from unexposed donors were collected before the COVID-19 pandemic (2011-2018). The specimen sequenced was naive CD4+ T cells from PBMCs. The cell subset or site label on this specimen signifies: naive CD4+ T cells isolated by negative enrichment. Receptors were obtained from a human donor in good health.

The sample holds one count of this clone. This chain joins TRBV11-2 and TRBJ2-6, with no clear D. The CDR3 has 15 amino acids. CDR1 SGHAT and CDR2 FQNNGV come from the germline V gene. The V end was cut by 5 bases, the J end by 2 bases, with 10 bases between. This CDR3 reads CASSPRRTGANVLTF. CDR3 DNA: TGTGCCAGCAGCCCACGTAGAACTGGGGCCAACGTCCTGACTTTC.

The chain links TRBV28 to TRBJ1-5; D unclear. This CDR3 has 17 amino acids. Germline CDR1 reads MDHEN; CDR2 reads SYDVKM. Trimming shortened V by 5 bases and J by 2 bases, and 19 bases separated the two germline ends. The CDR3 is CASSPVRGNVGNQPQHF. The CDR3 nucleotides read TGTGCCAGCAGTCCGGTCAGAGGGAACGTCGGCAATCAGCCCCAGCATTTT. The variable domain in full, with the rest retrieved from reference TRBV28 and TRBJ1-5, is DVKVTQSSRYLVKRTGEKVFLECVQDMDHENMFWYRQDPGLGLRLIYFSYDVKMKEKGDIPEGYSVSREKKERFSLILESASTNQTSMYLCASSPVRGNVGNQPQHFGDGTRLSIL.

The CDR3 DNA follows: TGTGCCAGCAGCCCCTGGGGCCAGCCCCAGCATTTT. Amino acid sequence: CASSPWGQPQHF. The chain recombines TRBV5-4 with TRBJ1-5, with a tentative D call TRBD1 (5 bases). The V and J ends lost 4 bases and 7 bases respectively, with 9 bases between them. Germline V lookup: CDR1 SGHNT, CDR2 YYREEE (reference sequence). This CDR3 spans 12 amino acids.

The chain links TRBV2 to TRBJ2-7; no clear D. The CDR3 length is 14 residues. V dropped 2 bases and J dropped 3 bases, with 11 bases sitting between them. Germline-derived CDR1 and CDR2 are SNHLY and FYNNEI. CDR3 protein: CASSELSLDYEQYF. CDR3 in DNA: TGTGCCAGCAGTGAACTGAGCCTGGACTACGAGCAGTACTTC.

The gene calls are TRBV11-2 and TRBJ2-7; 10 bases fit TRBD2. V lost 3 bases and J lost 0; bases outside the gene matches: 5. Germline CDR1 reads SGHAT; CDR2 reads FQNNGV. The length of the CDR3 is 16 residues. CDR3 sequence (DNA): TGTGCCAGCAGCTTTCTGCTAGCGGGAGACTCCTACGAGCAGTACTTC. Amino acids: CASSFLLAGDSYEQYF.

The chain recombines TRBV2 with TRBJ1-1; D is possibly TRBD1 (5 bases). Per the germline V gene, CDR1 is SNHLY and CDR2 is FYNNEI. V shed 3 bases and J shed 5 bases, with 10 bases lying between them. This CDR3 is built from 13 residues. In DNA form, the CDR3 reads TGTGCCAGCAGTGATGTAGGGGCAACTGAAGCTTTCTTT. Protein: CASSDVGATEAFF. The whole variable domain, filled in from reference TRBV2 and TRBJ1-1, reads EPEVTQTPSHQVTQMGQEVILRCVPISNHLYFYWYRQILGQKVEFLVSFYNNEISEKSEIFDDQFSVERPDGSNFTLKIRSTKLEDSAMYFCASSDVGATEAFFGQGTRLTVV.

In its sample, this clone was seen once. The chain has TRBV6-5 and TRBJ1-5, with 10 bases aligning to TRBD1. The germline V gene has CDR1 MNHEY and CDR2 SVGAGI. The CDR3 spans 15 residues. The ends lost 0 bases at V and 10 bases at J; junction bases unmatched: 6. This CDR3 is CASSYSDRGDYPQHF. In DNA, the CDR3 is TGTGCCAGCAGTTACTCGGACAGGGGGGATTATCCCCAGCATTTT.

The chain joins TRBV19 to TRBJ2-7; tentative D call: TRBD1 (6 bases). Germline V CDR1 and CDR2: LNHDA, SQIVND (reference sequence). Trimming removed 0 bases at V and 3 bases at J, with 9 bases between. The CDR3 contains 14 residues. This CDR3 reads CASSIETGLYEQYF. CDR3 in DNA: TGTGCCAGTAGTATAGAGACAGGACTCTACGAGCAGTACTTC.

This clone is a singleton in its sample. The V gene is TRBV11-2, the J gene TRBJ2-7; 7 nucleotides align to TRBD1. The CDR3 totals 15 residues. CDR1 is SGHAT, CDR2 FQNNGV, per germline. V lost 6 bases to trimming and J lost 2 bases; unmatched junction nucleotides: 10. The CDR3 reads CASRRSGTVAYEQYF. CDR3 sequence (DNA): TGTGCCAGCAGGCGATCCGGGACAGTCGCCTACGAGCAGTACTTC.

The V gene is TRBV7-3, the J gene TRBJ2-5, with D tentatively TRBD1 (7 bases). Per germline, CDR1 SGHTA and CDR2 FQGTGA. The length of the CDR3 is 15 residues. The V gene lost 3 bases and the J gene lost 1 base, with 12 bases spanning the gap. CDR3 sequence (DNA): TGTGCCAGCAGCTTTGGAGGGGGCGGCCAAGAGACCCAGTACTTC. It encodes CASSFGGGGQETQYF.

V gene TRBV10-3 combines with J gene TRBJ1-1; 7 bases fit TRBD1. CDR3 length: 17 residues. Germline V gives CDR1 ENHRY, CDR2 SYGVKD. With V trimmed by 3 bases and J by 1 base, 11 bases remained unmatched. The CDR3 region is CAISDAGRNRGNTEAFF. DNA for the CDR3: TGTGCCATCAGTGACGCGGGACGAAACAGGGGGAACACTGAAGCTTTCTTT.

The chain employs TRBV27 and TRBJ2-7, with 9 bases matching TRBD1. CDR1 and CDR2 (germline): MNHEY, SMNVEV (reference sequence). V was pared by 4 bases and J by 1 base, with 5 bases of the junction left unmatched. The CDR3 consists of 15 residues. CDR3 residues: CASSSLGTGSYEQYF. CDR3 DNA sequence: TGTGCCAGCAGTTCCCTCGGGACAGGGTCCTACGAGCAGTACTTC.

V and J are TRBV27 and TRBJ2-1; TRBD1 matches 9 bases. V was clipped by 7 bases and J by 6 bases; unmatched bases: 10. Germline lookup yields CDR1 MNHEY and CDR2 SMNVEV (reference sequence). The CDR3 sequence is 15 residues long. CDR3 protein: CASKNPGTGINEQFF. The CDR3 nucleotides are TGTGCCAGCAAAAATCCCGGGACAGGGATCAATGAGCAGTTCTTC.

This CDR3 reads CASSPRDRGSGANVLTF. CDR3 in DNA: TGTGCCAGCAGTCCTCGGGACAGGGGGTCTGGGGCCAACGTCCTGACTTTC. The gene calls are TRBV7-9 and TRBJ2-6; TRBD1 aligns across 11 bases. The germline V gene encodes CDR1 SEHNR and CDR2 FQNEAQ (reference sequence). J was trimmed by 1 base and V by 6 bases; bases with no gene match: 5. The CDR3 is made up of 17 amino acids.

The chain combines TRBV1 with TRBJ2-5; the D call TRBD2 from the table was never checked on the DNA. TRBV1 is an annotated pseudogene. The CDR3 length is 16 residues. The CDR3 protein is CTSSQEGGGAGETQYF. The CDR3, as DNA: TGCACCAGCAGCCAAGAGGGTGGAGGGGCTGGGGAGACCCAGTACTTC.

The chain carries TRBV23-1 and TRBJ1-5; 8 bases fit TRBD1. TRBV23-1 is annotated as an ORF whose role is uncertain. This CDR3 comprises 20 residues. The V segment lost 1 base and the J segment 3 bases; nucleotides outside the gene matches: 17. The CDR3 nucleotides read TGCGCCAGCAGTCAATGGTGCCGACAGGGGATTGATGTATTCAATCAGCCCCAGCATTTT. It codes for CASSQWCRQGIDVFNQPQHF.

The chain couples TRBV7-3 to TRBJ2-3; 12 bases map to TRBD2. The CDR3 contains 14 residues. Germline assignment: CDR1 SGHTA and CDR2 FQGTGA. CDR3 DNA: TGTGCAACTTCTAGCGGGAGGGCCTCAGATACGCAGTATTTT. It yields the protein CATSSGRASDTQYF.

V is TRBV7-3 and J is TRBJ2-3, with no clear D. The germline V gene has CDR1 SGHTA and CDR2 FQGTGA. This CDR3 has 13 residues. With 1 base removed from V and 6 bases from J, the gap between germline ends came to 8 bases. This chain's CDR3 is CASSLNMLDTQYF. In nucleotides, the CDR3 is TGTGCCAGCAGCTTAAATATGTTGGATACGCAGTATTTT. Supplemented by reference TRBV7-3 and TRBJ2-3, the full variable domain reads GAGVSQTPSNKVTEKGKYVELRCDPISGHTALYWYRQSLGQGPEFLIYFQGTGAADDSGLPNDRFFAVRPEGSVSTLKIQRTERGDSAVYLCASSLNMLDTQYFGPGTRLTVL.

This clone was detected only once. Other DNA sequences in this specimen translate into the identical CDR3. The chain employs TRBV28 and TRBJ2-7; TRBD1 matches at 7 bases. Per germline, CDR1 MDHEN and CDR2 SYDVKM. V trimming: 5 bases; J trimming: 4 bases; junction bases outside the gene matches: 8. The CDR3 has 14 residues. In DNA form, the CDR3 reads TGTGCCAGCAGTAGAAGGGACAGCCTTTACGAGCAGTACTTC. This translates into CASSRRDSLYEQYF.

As DNA, the CDR3 is TGTGCCAGCAGCGTTCGGGACAGGGTCGGACGAGCAACTAATGAAAAACTGTTTTTT. This sequence encodes CASSVRDRVGRATNEKLFF. This rearrangement joins TRBV9 to TRBJ1-4, with TRBD1 identical over 9 bases. Germline trimming cut 2 bases from V and 0 bases from J; bases unmatched to any gene: 11. This CDR3 region has 19 residues. Germline V gene lookup returns CDR1 SGDLS and CDR2 YYNGEE.

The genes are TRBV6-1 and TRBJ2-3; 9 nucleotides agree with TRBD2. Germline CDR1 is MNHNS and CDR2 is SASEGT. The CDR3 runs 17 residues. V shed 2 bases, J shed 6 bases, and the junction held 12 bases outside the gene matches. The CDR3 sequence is CASSEFPAGGPGDTQYF. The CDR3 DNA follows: TGTGCCAGCAGTGAATTTCCGGCGGGAGGGCCGGGGGATACGCAGTATTTT.

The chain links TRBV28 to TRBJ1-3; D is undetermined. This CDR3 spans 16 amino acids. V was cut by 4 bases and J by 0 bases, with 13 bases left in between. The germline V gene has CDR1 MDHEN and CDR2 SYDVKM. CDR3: CASSSPRSSSGNTIYF. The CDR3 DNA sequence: TGTGCCAGCAGTTCCCCCCGGAGCAGCTCTGGAAACACCATATATTTT.

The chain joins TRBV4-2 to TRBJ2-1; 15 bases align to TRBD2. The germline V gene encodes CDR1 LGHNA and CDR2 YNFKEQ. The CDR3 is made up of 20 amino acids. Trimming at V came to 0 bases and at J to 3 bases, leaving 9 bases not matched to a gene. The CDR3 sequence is CASSQDPGLAGGSRYNEQFF. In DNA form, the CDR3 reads TGTGCCAGCAGCCAAGATCCAGGACTAGCGGGAGGGAGCCGCTACAATGAGCAGTTCTTC.

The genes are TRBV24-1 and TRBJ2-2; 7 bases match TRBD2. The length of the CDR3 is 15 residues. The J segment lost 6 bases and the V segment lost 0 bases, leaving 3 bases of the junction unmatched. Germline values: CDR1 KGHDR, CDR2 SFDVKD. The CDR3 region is CATSDLSGLAGELFF. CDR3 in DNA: TGTGCCACCAGTGATTTGAGCGGACTAGCCGGGGAGCTGTTTTTT.

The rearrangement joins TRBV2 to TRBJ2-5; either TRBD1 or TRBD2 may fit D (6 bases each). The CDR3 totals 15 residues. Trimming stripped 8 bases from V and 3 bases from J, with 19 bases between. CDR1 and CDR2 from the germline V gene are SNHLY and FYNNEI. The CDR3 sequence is CASAITGAAEETQYF. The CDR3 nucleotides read TGTGCCAGCGCAATAACGGGGGCAGCAGAAGAGACCCAGTACTTC. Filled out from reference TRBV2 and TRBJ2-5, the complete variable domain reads EPEVTQTPSHQVTQMGQEVILRCVPISNHLYFYWYRQILGQKVEFLVSFYNNEISEKSEIFDDQFSVERPDGSNFTLKIRSTKLEDSAMYFCASAITGAAEETQYFGPGTRLLVL.

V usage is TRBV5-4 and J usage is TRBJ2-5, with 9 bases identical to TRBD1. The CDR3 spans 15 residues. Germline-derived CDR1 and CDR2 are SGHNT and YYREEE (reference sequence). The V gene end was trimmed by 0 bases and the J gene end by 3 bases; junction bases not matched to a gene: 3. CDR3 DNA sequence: TGTGCCAGCAGCTTGGACAGGGGGCCAAAAGAGACCCAGTACTTC. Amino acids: CASSLDRGPKETQYF.

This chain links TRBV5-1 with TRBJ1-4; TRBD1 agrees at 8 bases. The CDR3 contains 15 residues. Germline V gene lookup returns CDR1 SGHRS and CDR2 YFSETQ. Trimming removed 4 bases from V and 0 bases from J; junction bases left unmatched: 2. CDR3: CASSTTGATNEKLFF. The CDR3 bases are TGCGCCAGCAGCACGACAGGGGCAACTAATGAAAAACTGTTTTTT.

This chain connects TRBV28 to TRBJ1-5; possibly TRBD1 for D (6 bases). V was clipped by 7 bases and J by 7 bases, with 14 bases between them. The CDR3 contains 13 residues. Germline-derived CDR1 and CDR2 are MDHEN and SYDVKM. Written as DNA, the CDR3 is TGTGCCAGCAATGGGGCAGGGGTGCAGCCCCAGCATTTT. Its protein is CASNGAGVQPQHF. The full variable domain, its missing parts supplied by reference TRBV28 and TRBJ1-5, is DVKVTQSSRYLVKRTGEKVFLECVQDMDHENMFWYRQDPGLGLRLIYFSYDVKMKEKGDIPEGYSVSREKKERFSLILESASTNQTSMYLCASNGAGVQPQHFGDGTRLSIL.

The CDR3 DNA is TGTGCCAGCAGCCGGGACAGGGGTGATGGCTACACCTTC. It translates to CASSRDRGDGYTF. This sequence joins TRBV27 and TRBJ1-2; 10 bases match TRBD1. The ends lost 6 bases at V and 6 bases at J; junction bases unmatched: 4. The CDR3 has 13 residues. CDR1 and CDR2 from the germline V gene are MNHEY and SMNVEV (reference sequence).

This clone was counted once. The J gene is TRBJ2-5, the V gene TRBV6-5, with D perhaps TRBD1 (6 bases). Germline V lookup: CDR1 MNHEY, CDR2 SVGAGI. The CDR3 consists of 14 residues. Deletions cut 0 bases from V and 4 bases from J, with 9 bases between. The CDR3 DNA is TGTGCCAGCAGTTACTCGGACAGTCGAGAGACCCAGTACTTC. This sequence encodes CASSYSDSRETQYF.